The following is a TCR beta chain sequence with its context. As yet, its antigen is unknown. TCRdb re-called the 5' RACE reads, yielding one record per CDR3 amino acid sequence without DNA. The sample table sets out some 460,000 distinct CDR3 sequences. These data come from a study of T cells expressing NK-cell markers. The wider study: Each TCR beta repertoire originated in sorted T cells that were CD3+CD56+NKG2C+, CD3+CD56+NKG2C- or CD3+CD56-NKG2C+.

General observations from the study: Whether expanded NKG2C+ T cell clones were HCMV-specific remained unclear.

Sequencing used blood T cells: a sorted CD56 or NKG2C T cell subset, CD4+ or CD8+ T cells, or bulk PBMC T cells (not recorded which). This sequence originates from a woman in her fifties or sixties in good health.

The CDR3 is CASSYVAGEQNTQYF. The rearrangement links TRBV6-5 to TRBJ2-3; there is no DNA to check the TCRdb D call of TRBD2. From germline, CDR1 is MNHEY and CDR2 SVGAGI. CDR3 size: 15 residues.